The present TCR beta chain was sequenced within a study of shared clonotypes between healthy human individuals. Germline V gene sequence: CDR1 GTSNPN, CDR2 SVGIG (reference sequence). The CDR3 length is 13 residues. With V trimmed by 6 bases and J by 13 bases, 17 bases remained unmatched. The data were produced by immunoSEQ multiplex PCR, yet TCRdb's version contains in-frame clones alone and is incomplete. Among under 550,000 clones listed, 96% were seen once. Points from the study as a whole: Non-shared clonotypes showed lower generation probabilities than clonotypes common to all four donors.

This clone turned up a few times. Its antigen is not known. Negatively enriched CD4+ T cells were divided by CD45RA into naive and memory. The specimen was naive CD4+ T cells sorted from blood. Subset specified: CD45RA+ positively selected. This sequence originates from a woman aged 30 to 39 in good health. The J gene is TRBJ1-2, the V gene TRBV30; 7 nucleotides line up with TRBD1. The CDR3 loop is CACLSRGAVPSTF. The CDR3 DNA sequence: TGTGCCTGTTTAAGCAGGGGGGCTGTCCCCAGCACCTTC.